These 16 T cell receptor beta chains share one sample of origin, sequenced in a study of technical replicates of blood from several donors. Clones were sequenced by immunoSEQ multiplex PCR, and TCRdb holds only the in-frame ones, with some missing. The table includes over 50,000 clones, about 97% detected once. Sequenced sample: T cells isolated from PBMCs. The receptors stem from a human donor in good health.

This clone appeared once. The rearrangement joins TRBV5-6 to TRBJ2-1, with 7 positions matching TRBD2. The trim removed 5 bases at V and 7 bases at J, leaving 9 bases unmatched. The CDR3 is 14 residues long. Germline CDR1 reads SGHDT; CDR2 reads YYEEEE. CDR3 sequence (DNA): TGTGCCAGCAGAACGGGGGGTTTAAGGAATGAGCAGTTCTTC. It specifies CASRTGGLRNEQFF.

The gene calls are TRBV5-6 and TRBJ2-1; 11 bases are shared with TRBD2. Germline V gene lookup returns CDR1 SGHDT and CDR2 YYEEEE. The CDR3 runs 16 residues. The V gene end was trimmed by 7 bases and the J gene end by 0 bases; junction bases not matched to a gene: 6. CDR3 in amino acids: CASGTSGVSSYNEQFF. DNA for the CDR3: TGTGCCAGCGGGACTAGCGGTGTGAGCTCCTACAATGAGCAGTTCTTC.

The chain carries TRBV6-1 and TRBJ1-5; D possibly corresponds to TRBD1 (5 bases). The germline V and J ends were trimmed by 10 bases and 6 bases, with 22 bases remaining between them. This CDR3 spans 15 amino acids. The germline CDR1 and CDR2 sequences are MNHNS and SASEGT. CDR3 in amino acids: CATSVNRLNFQPQHF. CDR3 nucleotide sequence: TGTGCCACCTCCGTTAACAGGCTAAATTTTCAGCCCCAGCATTTT.

V usage is TRBV2 and J usage is TRBJ1-1; the D gene is possibly TRBD1 (6 bases). Germline assignment: CDR1 SNHLY and CDR2 FYNNEI. V shed 7 bases and J shed 0 bases, with 9 bases lying between them. This CDR3 is built from 13 residues. The CDR3 sequence: CASKGDVNTEAFF. The CDR3 DNA sequence: TGTGCCAGCAAGGGGGATGTGAACACTGAAGCTTTCTTT.

The V call is TRBV14, the J call TRBJ2-1; 8 bases fit TRBD2. Germline loops: CDR1 SGHDN, CDR2 FVKESK. This CDR3 has 13 amino acids. The V and J ends lost 4 bases and 5 bases, in that order; junction bases with no gene match: 1. The CDR3 DNA is TGTGCCAGCAGCCCGGGACTAGACAATGAGCAGTTCTTC. It is translated as CASSPGLDNEQFF.

The chain uses TRBV13 and TRBJ1-2; tentative D call: TRBD1 (5 bases). Per the germline V gene, CDR1 is PRHDT and CDR2 is FYEKMQ (reference sequence). CDR3 length equals 15 residues. Trimming removed 5 bases from V and 7 bases from J, with 20 bases in between. In DNA, the CDR3 is TGTGCCAGCAGCCGACAGCGTACTATGGTTGGTGGCTACACCTTC. It yields the protein CASSRQRTMVGGYTF.

The gene calls are TRBV29-1 and TRBJ1-1; the D gene is possibly TRBD1 (5 bases). CDR3 length: 13 residues. V gave up 6 bases and J gave up 2 bases, with 13 bases separating them. Per germline, CDR1 SQVTM and CDR2 ANQGSEA. CDR3 protein: CSVRRDLNTEAFF. CDR3 DNA sequence: TGCAGCGTGAGGAGGGACCTCAACACTGAAGCTTTCTTT.

V and J are TRBV27 and TRBJ2-7; 9 bases line up with TRBD2. This CDR3 is built from 19 residues. CDR1 and CDR2 from the germline V gene are MNHEY and SMNVEV (reference sequence). Losses at the gene ends were 9 bases for V and 0 bases for J; bases not matched to a gene: 21. CDR3 amino acids: CARSRGAEDISGSSYEQYF. As DNA, the CDR3 is TGTGCCAGGTCCCGGGGGGCGGAGGACATTAGCGGGAGCTCCTACGAGCAGTACTTC.

The rearrangement uses TRBV30 and TRBJ2-5, with no clear D. From germline, CDR1 is GTSNPN and CDR2 SVGIG (reference sequence). V lost 0 bases, J lost 1 base, and 6 bases lay in between. The CDR3 has 13 amino acids. CDR3 loop: CAWSVRLQETQYF. For the CDR3, the DNA is TGTGCCTGGAGTGTTCGTCTCCAAGAGACCCAGTACTTC.

This chain uses TRBV18 with TRBJ1-5; a possible D gene is TRBD1 (5 bases). This CDR3 region has 14 residues. Trimming took 0 bases from V and 6 from J, leaving 9 bases between them. Germline V gene lookup returns CDR1 KGHSH and CDR2 LQKENI. The CDR3 loop is CASSPPGTGQPQHF. As DNA, the CDR3 is TGTGCCAGCTCACCACCCGGGACTGGTCAGCCCCAGCATTTT.

The V and J genes are TRBV6-6 and TRBJ2-7, with D perhaps matching TRBD2 (5 bases). CDR1 is MNHNY, CDR2 SVGAGI, per germline (reference sequence). The CDR3 extends over 11 amino acids. Between the trimmed V and J ends, which lost 11 bases and 0 bases, there was a span of 8 bases. Here the CDR3 reads CAHGNSYEQYF. In nucleotides, the CDR3 is TGTGCCCACGGGAACTCCTACGAGCAGTACTTC.

This clone appeared once. This chain connects TRBV5-8 to TRBJ1-5; no clear D. The length of the CDR3 is 15 residues. Germline V gene lookup returns CDR1 SGHTS and CDR2 YDEGEE. The V gene lost 4 bases and the J gene lost 4 bases, with 15 bases spanning the gap. The CDR3 bases are TGTGCCAGCAGCGAACGACGACGGAGAAATCAGCCCCAGCATTTT. It encodes CASSERRRRNQPQHF.

The J gene is TRBJ1-2, the V gene TRBV7-6; D not resolved. CDR1 SGHVS and CDR2 FNYEAQ come from the germline V gene. V lost 5 bases and J 7 bases, leaving 11 bases between the germline ends. The CDR3 length is 12 residues. The CDR3 DNA reads TGTGCCAGCAGCCCAGATCGCCGTGGCTACACCTTC. Translating it yields CASSPDRRGYTF. The variable domain in full, with the rest retrieved from reference TRBV7-6 and TRBJ1-2, is GAGVSQSPRYKVTKRGQDVALRCDPISGHVSLYWYRQALGQGPEFLTYFNYEAQQDKSGLPNDRFSAERPEGSISTLTIQRTEQRDSAMYRCASSPDRRGYTFGSGTRLTVV.

This clone was picked up one time. The chain joins TRBV5-1 to TRBJ2-7; 9 bases are shared with TRBD1. Germline assignment: CDR1 SGHRS and CDR2 YFSETQ. With V trimmed by 1 base and J by 5 bases, 10 bases remained unmatched. This CDR3 contains 16 residues. CDR3 DNA sequence: TGCGCCAGCAGCTTGAATTTAGGGACAGGGAGCAACGAGCAGTACTTC. It codes for CASSLNLGTGSNEQYF.

The chain carries TRBV6-1 and TRBJ1-2; 8 bases are shared with TRBD1. The CDR3 covers 15 residues. Germline V CDR1 and CDR2: MNHNS, SASEGT. Trimming cost V 5 bases and J 2 bases; bases outside gene matches: 7. The CDR3 region is CASSPGQGPNYGYTF. The CDR3 bases are TGTGCCAGCAGTCCCGGACAGGGCCCCAACTATGGCTACACCTTC.

The chain links TRBV4-1 to TRBJ2-7; 13 bases agree with TRBD2. Germline CDR1 MGHRA, CDR2 YSYEKL. The ends lost 1 base at V and 4 bases at J; junction bases unmatched: 10. The length of the CDR3 is 18 residues. The CDR3 protein is CASSQGGGTSGDLYEQYF. The CDR3 DNA sequence: TGCGCCAGCAGCCAAGGTGGGGGGACTAGCGGGGACTTATACGAGCAGTACTTC.